The 30 T cell receptor beta chains presented below share a single source sample, sequenced in a study of shared clonotypes between healthy human individuals. TCRdb keeps only in-frame clones here, not all; method: immunoSEQ multiplex PCR. The table shows under 650,000 clones, with less than 96% occurring only once. Sequenced: naive CD4+ T cells sorted from blood. Indicated subset: CD45RA+ positively selected. The receptors here all came from a woman aged 25 to 39 in good health.

The chain recombines TRBV19 with TRBJ2-6; D is undetermined. The V gene lost 3 bases and the J gene lost 0 bases, with 9 bases spanning the gap. This CDR3 is built from 16 residues. Per the germline V gene, CDR1 is LNHDA and CDR2 is SQIVND (reference sequence). This chain's CDR3 is CASSIVADSGANVLTF. CDR3 nucleotide sequence: TGTGCCAGTAGTATTGTCGCCGACTCTGGGGCCAACGTCCTGACTTTC. Full variable domain (remainder filled in from reference TRBV19 and TRBJ2-6): DGGITQSPKYLFRKEGQNVTLSCEQNLNHDAMYWYRQDPGQGLRLIYYSQIVNDFQKGDIAEGYSVSREKKESFPLTVTSAQKNPTAFYLCASSIVADSGANVLTFGAGSRLTVL.

The chain recombines TRBV11-2 with TRBJ2-7; D is ambiguous. V was clipped by 6 bases and J by 7 bases, with 16 bases between them. CDR1 is SGHAT and CDR2 is FQNNGV in the germline V gene. The CDR3 covers 13 residues. The CDR3 loop is CASSNPSRGEQYF. CDR3 nucleotide sequence: TGTGCCAGCAGTAATCCGTCGAGAGGTGAGCAGTACTTC.

The chain uses TRBV7-6 and TRBJ2-5; weak D call: TRBD2 (6 bases). CDR3 length: 15 amino acids. V was cut by 7 bases and J by 3 bases, with 18 bases left in between. Looked up from germline, CDR1 is SGHVS and CDR2 is FNYEAQ. The CDR3 bases are TGTGCCAGCACCACCGGGTTAGCGGAAAAAGAGACCCAGTACTTC. Translation gives CASTTGLAEKETQYF.

The J gene is TRBJ1-5, the V gene TRBV5-1; D possibly corresponds to TRBD1 (6 bases). This CDR3 is built from 14 residues. The germline CDR1 and CDR2 sequences are SGHRS and YFSETQ. Trimming took 0 bases from V and 5 from J, leaving 9 bases between them. CDR3 amino acids: CASSLVGGHQPQHF. CDR3 DNA sequence: TGCGCCAGCAGCTTGGTGGGGGGGCATCAGCCCCAGCATTTT.

V gene TRBV6-5 combines with J gene TRBJ2-7; weak D call: TRBD2 (5 bases). The CDR3 totals 16 residues. Looked up from germline, CDR1 is MNHEY and CDR2 is SVGAGI. The V gene lost 0 bases and the J gene lost 0 bases, with 12 bases spanning the gap. The CDR3 DNA sequence: TGTGCCAGCAGTTACTCGCTCGTAGGGAGCTCCTACGAGCAGTACTTC. It yields the protein CASSYSLVGSSYEQYF.

This chain uses TRBV6-1 with TRBJ2-1; 9 positions match TRBD2. Germline CDR1 and CDR2: MNHNS and SASEGT. Trimming removed 0 bases from V and 16 bases from J; junction bases left unmatched: 13. The CDR3 spans 15 residues. CDR3 region: CASSEAQNSGSTCFF. Here the CDR3 DNA reads TGTGCCAGCAGTGAAGCGCAGAATAGCGGGAGCACTTGTTTCTTC.

The chain employs TRBV5-1 and TRBJ2-5; D unclear. The DNA end favors TRBJ2-7, so the J call may be wrong. Germline V gene lookup returns CDR1 SGHRS and CDR2 YFSETQ. The CDR3 extends over 17 amino acids. The CDR3 sequence is CASSLGAGNLGSYEQYF. As DNA, the CDR3 is TGCGCCAGCAGCTTGGGGGCTGGCAACCTCGGCTCCTACGAGCAGTACTTC.

The V gene is TRBV11-2, the J gene TRBJ1-1; 8 nucleotides line up with TRBD1. The V gene end was trimmed by 1 base and the J gene end by 0 bases; junction bases not matched to a gene: 4. Germline V lookup: CDR1 SGHAT, CDR2 FQNNGV. The CDR3 consists of 16 residues. The CDR3 bases are TGTGCCAGCAGCTTAGCTAGACAGGGGATGAACACTGAAGCTTTCTTT. Amino acid sequence: CASSLARQGMNTEAFF. The entire variable domain, with the rest obtained from reference TRBV11-2 and TRBJ1-1, is as follows: EAGVAQSPRYKIIEKRQSVAFWCNPISGHATLYWYQQILGQGPKLLIQFQNNGVVDDSQLPKDRFSAERLKGVDSTLKIQPAKLEDSAVYLCASSLARQGMNTEAFFGQGTRLTVV.

This chain uses TRBV30 with TRBJ2-5; no clear D. CDR1 is GTSNPN, CDR2 SVGIG, per germline (reference sequence). The V end lost 1 base, the J end lost 3 bases, and 9 bases lay between the germline ends. The CDR3 is made up of 13 amino acids. CDR3 sequence (DNA): TGTGCCTGGAGTGAGGGCAGAGAAGAGACCCAGTACTTC. The encoded protein is CAWSEGREETQYF.

The chain has TRBV28 and TRBJ1-4, with 7 bases aligning to TRBD1. CDR1 is MDHEN and CDR2 is SYDVKM in the germline V gene. The CDR3 contains 14 residues. The V and J ends lost 1 base and 7 bases, in that order; junction bases with no gene match: 3. Here the CDR3 DNA reads TGTGCCAGCAGTTTATCACAGGGGTTTGAAAAACTGTTTTTT. Translation gives CASSLSQGFEKLFF.

The chain carries TRBV6-6 and TRBJ2-5; D possibly corresponds to TRBD2 (7 bases). Trimming took off 6 bases at V and 0 bases at J, with 17 bases between the two ends. Germline CDR1 reads MNHNY; CDR2 reads SVGAGI (reference sequence). The CDR3 consists of 16 residues. CDR3 in DNA: TGTGCCAGCAGCCCAAGGGGGGGCGCTTACCAAGAGACCCAGTACTTC. Protein: CASSPRGGAYQETQYF.

The chain links TRBV27 to TRBJ2-7; 10 nucleotides line up with TRBD1. Per germline, CDR1 MNHEY and CDR2 SMNVEV (reference sequence). The junction had 4 bases not matched to a gene; V was cut back by 6 bases and J by 5 bases. The CDR3 spans 13 residues. In DNA form, the CDR3 reads TGTGCCAGCAGGGGACAGGGGAGGGACGAGCAGTACTTC. This translates into CASRGQGRDEQYF.

The rearrangement uses TRBV6-1 and TRBJ2-2; D unresolved. With 3 bases removed from V and 2 bases from J, the gap between germline ends came to 4 bases. Germline V gene lookup returns CDR1 MNHNS and CDR2 SASEGT. This CDR3 has 13 residues. In DNA, the CDR3 is TGTGCCAGCAGTGAGGGAAACACCGGGGAGCTGTTTTTT. This sequence encodes CASSEGNTGELFF.

In this sample, this clone turned up once. CDR3 loop: CASSLAGNEQFF. CDR3 bases: TGTGCCAGCAGCCTTGCGGGAAATGAGCAGTTCTTC. This chain joins TRBV6-1 and TRBJ2-1; D perhaps matches TRBD2 (6 bases). The germline CDR1 and CDR2 sequences are MNHNS and SASEGT. V dropped 6 bases and J dropped 7 bases, with 10 bases sitting between them. This CDR3 contains 12 residues.

V usage is TRBV2 and J usage is TRBJ1-3; D may be TRBD1 (5 bases). The CDR3 length is 17 residues. Looked up from germline, CDR1 is SNHLY and CDR2 is FYNNEI. Trimming took 1 base from V and 0 from J, leaving 13 bases between them. CDR3 coding DNA: TGTGCCAGCAGTGAAGGGCAGGGACTTCTCTCTGGAAACACCATATATTTT. It encodes CASSEGQGLLSGNTIYF. The complete variable domain, with remaining parts taken from reference TRBV2 and TRBJ1-3, reads EPEVTQTPSHQVTQMGQEVILRCVPISNHLYFYWYRQILGQKVEFLVSFYNNEISEKSEIFDDQFSVERPDGSNFTLKIRSTKLEDSAMYFCASSEGQGLLSGNTIYFGEGSWLTVV.

The chain joins TRBV7-6 to TRBJ1-2, with D unresolved. Trimming removed 1 base from V and 4 bases from J, with 13 bases in between. In germline, CDR1 is SGHVS, CDR2 FNYEAQ. CDR3 length: 15 amino acids. The DNA of the CDR3 is TGTGCCAGCAGCTTAGGGGTCAGTCCGCTCTATGGCTACACCTTC. Amino acids: CASSLGVSPLYGYTF.

The CDR3 sequence: CASSQGSLAGILTYYNEQFF. The CDR3 DNA is TGTGCCAGCAGCCAAGGAAGTTTAGCAGGAATTCTGACGTACTACAATGAGCAGTTCTTC. The chain uses TRBV4-2 and TRBJ2-1; no firm D call. V was trimmed by 1 base and J by 3 bases, leaving 25 bases between them. CDR1 and CDR2 from the germline V gene are LGHNA and YNFKEQ. The CDR3 is 20 amino acids.

Only one count was recorded for this clone. This chain connects TRBV6-1 to TRBJ2-2; 11 nucleotides align to TRBD1. The trim removed 1 base at V and 7 bases at J, leaving 14 bases unmatched. The CDR3 covers 19 residues. Germline loops: CDR1 MNHNS, CDR2 SASEGT. CDR3 loop: CASSEDRIGGTGGIGELFF. CDR3 DNA: TGTGCCAGCAGTGAAGATCGAATCGGCGGGACAGGGGGAATCGGGGAGCTGTTTTTT.

CDR3 in amino acids: CASSSGSNSYNEQFF. The CDR3 bases are TGTGCCAGCAGCTCTGGTTCAAACTCCTACAATGAGCAGTTCTTC. V is TRBV5-6 and J is TRBJ2-1; D remains unclear. Germline V gene data show CDR1 as SGHDT and CDR2 as YYEEEE. Trimming stripped 3 bases from V and 0 bases from J, with 10 bases between. There are 15 residues in the CDR3.

V and J are TRBV2 and TRBJ2-7, with 7 bases matching TRBD2. Germline lookup yields CDR1 SNHLY and CDR2 FYNNEI. With V trimmed by 7 bases and J by 7 bases, 13 bases remained unmatched. The CDR3 loop spans 14 amino acids. CDR3 sequence: CASTLGTTPREQYF. CDR3 in DNA: TGTGCCAGCACTCTAGGGACTACCCCTCGGGAGCAGTACTTC. The full variable domain, rest sourced from reference TRBV2 and TRBJ2-7, is EPEVTQTPSHQVTQMGQEVILRCVPISNHLYFYWYRQILGQKVEFLVSFYNNEISEKSEIFDDQFSVERPDGSNFTLKIRSTKLEDSAMYFCASTLGTTPREQYFGPGTRLTVT.

The gene calls are TRBV27 and TRBJ2-7; 10 nucleotides line up with TRBD2. Unmatched junction bases numbered 12, after V lost 4 bases and J lost 0 bases. The CDR3 loop spans 18 amino acids. Germline V lookup: CDR1 MNHEY, CDR2 SMNVEV (reference sequence). The CDR3 bases are TGTGCCAGCAGTTCGACTTTCGGGACTAGCGAAAGCTCCTACGAGCAGTACTTC. Protein product: CASSSTFGTSESSYEQYF.

The rearrangement uses TRBV5-1 and TRBJ1-3; D remains unclear. V lost 4 bases and J lost 2, with 7 bases in between. The CDR3 loop spans 13 amino acids. CDR1 SGHRS and CDR2 YFSETQ come from the germline V gene. CDR3 DNA sequence: TGCGCCAGCAGCACGACGACTGGAAACACCATATATTTT. Translating it yields CASSTTTGNTIYF.

The chain uses TRBV28 and TRBJ2-1; 7 positions match TRBD2. The trim removed 11 bases at V and 8 bases at J, leaving 9 bases unmatched. Germline V gives CDR1 MDHEN, CDR2 SYDVKM. CDR3 length: 12 amino acids. The CDR3: CAAAGTIDEQFF. In nucleotides, the CDR3 is TGTGCCGCAGCTGGGACTATAGATGAGCAGTTCTTC.

The chain has TRBV28 and TRBJ2-1, with D perhaps matching TRBD1 or TRBD2 (6 bases each). Germline V gene lookup returns CDR1 MDHEN and CDR2 SYDVKM. This CDR3 contains 15 residues. With 2 bases removed from V and 5 bases from J, the gap between germline ends came to 13 bases. CDR3 DNA: TGTGCCAGCAGTTTAATTGGCGGGACACACAATGAGCAGTTCTTC. Its protein is CASSLIGGTHNEQFF.

This chain links TRBV21-1 with TRBJ2-3; the D call TRBD1 from the table was never checked on the DNA. TRBV21-1 is listed as a pseudogene. The CDR3 contains 14 residues. Here the CDR3 DNA reads TGTGCCAGCAGCAGGGACAGGGGGACAGATACGCAGTATTTT. Encoded protein: CASSRDRGTDTQYF.

The chain recombines TRBV7-9 with TRBJ1-5; D is uncertain. Trimming removed 5 bases from V and 5 bases from J, with 10 bases in between. This CDR3 comprises 13 residues. CDR1 and CDR2 (germline): SEHNR, FQNEAQ (reference sequence). The CDR3 loop reads CASSPGGDQPQHF. Here the CDR3 DNA reads TGTGCCAGCAGCCCAGGAGGTGATCAGCCCCAGCATTTT. Drawing the rest from reference TRBV7-9 and TRBJ1-5, the complete variable domain is DTGVSQNPRHKITKRGQNVTFRCDPISEHNRLYWYRQTLGQGPEFLTYFQNEAQLEKSRLLSDRFSAERPKGSFSTLEIQRTEQGDSAMYLCASSPGGDQPQHFGDGTRLSIL.

This clone appeared once. The chain couples TRBV27 to TRBJ2-3; tentatively, D is TRBD1 or TRBD2 (5 bases each). Germline V gives CDR1 MNHEY, CDR2 SMNVEV (reference sequence). The V end was cut by 10 bases, the J end by 1 base, with 18 bases between. This CDR3 has 15 residues. CDR3 DNA sequence: TGTGCCACCTCAACCTGGGGACCACGCACAGATACGCAGTATTTT. This sequence encodes CATSTWGPRTDTQYF.

V gene TRBV18 combines with J gene TRBJ2-7, with 8 nucleotides matching TRBD1. This CDR3 has 14 amino acids. V lost 5 bases to trimming and J lost 7 bases; unmatched junction nucleotides: 10. CDR1 is KGHSH and CDR2 is LQKENI in the germline V gene. DNA of the CDR3: TGTGCCAGCTCAGTAACCGGGACAGGTAGTGAGCAGTACTTC. Amino acids: CASSVTGTGSEQYF.

This chain joins TRBV19 and TRBJ2-1, with 7 nucleotides matching TRBD2. The CDR3 has 13 amino acids. From germline, CDR1 is LNHDA and CDR2 SQIVND (reference sequence). Trimming took 3 bases from V and 6 from J; bases not matched to a gene: 2. This CDR3 reads CASSIREGNEQFF. CDR3 in DNA: TGTGCCAGTAGTATTAGGGAGGGCAATGAGCAGTTCTTC.

This clone was recorded once. This sequence joins TRBV4-2 and TRBJ1-5; TRBD1 matches 7 bases. The V segment lost 0 bases and the J segment 6 bases; nucleotides outside the gene matches: 5. The CDR3 is 15 residues long. CDR1 and CDR2 (germline): LGHNA, YNFKEQ. The chain's CDR3 is CASSQDQGVGQPQHF. The DNA of the CDR3 is TGTGCCAGCAGCCAAGATCAGGGGGTAGGTCAGCCCCAGCATTTT.